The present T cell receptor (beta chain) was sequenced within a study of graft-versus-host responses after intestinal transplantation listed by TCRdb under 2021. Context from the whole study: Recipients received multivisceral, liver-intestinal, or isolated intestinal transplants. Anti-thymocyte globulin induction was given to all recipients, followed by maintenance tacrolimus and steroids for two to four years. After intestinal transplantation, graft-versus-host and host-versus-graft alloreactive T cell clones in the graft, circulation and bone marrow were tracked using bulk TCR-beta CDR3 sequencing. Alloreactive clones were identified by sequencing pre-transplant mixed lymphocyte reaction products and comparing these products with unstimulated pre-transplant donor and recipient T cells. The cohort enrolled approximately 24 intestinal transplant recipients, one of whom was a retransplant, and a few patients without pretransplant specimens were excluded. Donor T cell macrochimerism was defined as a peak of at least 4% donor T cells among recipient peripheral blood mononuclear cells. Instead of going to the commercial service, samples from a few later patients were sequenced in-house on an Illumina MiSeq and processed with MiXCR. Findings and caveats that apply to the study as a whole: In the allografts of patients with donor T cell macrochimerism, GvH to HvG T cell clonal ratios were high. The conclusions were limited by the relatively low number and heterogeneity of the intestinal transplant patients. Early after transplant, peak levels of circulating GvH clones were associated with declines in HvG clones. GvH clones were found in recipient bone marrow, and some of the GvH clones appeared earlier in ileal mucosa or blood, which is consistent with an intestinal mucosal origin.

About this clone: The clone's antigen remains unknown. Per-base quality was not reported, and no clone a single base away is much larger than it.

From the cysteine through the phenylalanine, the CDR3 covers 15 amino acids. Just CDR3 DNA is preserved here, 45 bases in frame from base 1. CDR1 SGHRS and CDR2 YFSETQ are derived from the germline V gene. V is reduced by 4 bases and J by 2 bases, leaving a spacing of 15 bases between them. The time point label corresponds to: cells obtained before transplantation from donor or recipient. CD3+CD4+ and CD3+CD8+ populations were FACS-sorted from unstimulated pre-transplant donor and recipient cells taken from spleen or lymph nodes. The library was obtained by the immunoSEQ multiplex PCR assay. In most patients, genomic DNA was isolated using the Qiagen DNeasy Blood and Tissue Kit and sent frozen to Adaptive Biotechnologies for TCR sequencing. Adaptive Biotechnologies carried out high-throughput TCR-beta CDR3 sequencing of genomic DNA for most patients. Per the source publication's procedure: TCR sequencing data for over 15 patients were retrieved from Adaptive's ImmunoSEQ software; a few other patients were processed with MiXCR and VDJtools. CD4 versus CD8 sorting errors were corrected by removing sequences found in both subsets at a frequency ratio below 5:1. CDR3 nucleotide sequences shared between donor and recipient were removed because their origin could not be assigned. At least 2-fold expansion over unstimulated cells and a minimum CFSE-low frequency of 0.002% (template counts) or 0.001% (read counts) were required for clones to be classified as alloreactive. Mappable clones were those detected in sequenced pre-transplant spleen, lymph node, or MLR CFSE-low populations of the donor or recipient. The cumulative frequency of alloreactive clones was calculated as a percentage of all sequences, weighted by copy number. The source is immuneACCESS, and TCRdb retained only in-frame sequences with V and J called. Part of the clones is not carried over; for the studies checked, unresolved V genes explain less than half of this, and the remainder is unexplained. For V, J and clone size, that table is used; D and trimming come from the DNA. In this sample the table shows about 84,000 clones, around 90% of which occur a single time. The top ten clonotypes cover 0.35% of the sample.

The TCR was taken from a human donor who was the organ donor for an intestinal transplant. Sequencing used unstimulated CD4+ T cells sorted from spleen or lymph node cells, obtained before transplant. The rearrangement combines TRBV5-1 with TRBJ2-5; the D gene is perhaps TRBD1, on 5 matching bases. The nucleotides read TGCGCCAGCAGCAGATATTCAGGGTATCAAGAGACCCAGTACTTC. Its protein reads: CASSRYSGYQETQYF.